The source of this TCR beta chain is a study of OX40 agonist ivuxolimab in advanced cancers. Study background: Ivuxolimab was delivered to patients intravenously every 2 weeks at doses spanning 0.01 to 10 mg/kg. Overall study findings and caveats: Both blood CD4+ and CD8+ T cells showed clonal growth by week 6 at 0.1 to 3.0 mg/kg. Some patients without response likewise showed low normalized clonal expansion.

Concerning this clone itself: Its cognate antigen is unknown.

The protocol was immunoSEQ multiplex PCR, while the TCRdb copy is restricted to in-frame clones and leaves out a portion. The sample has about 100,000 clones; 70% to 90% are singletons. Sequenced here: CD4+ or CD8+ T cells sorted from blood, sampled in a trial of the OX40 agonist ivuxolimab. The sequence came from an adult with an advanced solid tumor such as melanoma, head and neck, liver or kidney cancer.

CDR3 in DNA: TGTGCCAGTATGGAGGATATGAACACTGAAGCTTTCTTT. Encoded protein: CASMEDMNTEAFF. The rearrangement joins TRBV19 to TRBJ1-1; no definite D call. The CDR3 extends over 13 amino acids. V lost 7 bases and J 0 bases, leaving 9 bases between the germline ends. The germline CDR1 and CDR2 sequences are LNHDA and SQIVND (reference sequence).